These 14 T cell receptor beta chains originate from one sample sequenced in a study of T cells in Graves' hyperthyroidism and ophthalmopathy. Amplified regions were TCR beta CDR3 sequences from RNA transcripts. During a first-round RT-PCR of the TCR CDR3, the HTBI primer set was used. Each CDR3 protein gets one entry after TCRdb re-called the multiplex PCR reads with MiXCR. The sample comprises over 450,000 distinct CDR3 sequences, roughly 14% of which are singletons, and 17% rests with the top ten. Sequenced: blood. The receptors were gathered from a woman aged 18-35 years with Graves' hyperthyroidism.

This clonotype was observed at least ten times. The CDR3 DNA sequence: TGTGCCAGCAGCTCCCCAACAGCGACAGGGTTCTATGGCTACACCTTC. Protein sequence: CASSSPTATGFYGYTF. This chain joins TRBV9 and TRBJ1-2, with 7 bases fitting TRBD1. This CDR3 contains 16 residues. J was trimmed by 4 bases and V by 4 bases; bases with no gene match: 13. Germline CDR1 reads SGDLS; CDR2 reads YYNGEE.

This chain connects TRBV27 to TRBJ1-2; tentative D call: TRBD1 (6 bases). The V end lost 2 bases, the J end lost 5 bases, and 12 bases lay between the germline ends. Germline V lookup: CDR1 MNHEY, CDR2 SMNVEV (reference sequence). This CDR3 region has 14 residues. DNA of the CDR3: TGTGCCAGCAGTTTAAGGGGGGATCGGTATGGCTACACCTTC. Translation gives CASSLRGDRYGYTF.

This clonotype showed up many times. The chain is built from TRBV20-1 and TRBJ2-1, with D tentatively TRBD1 or TRBD2 (5 bases each). The CDR3 sequence is 14 residues long. V lost 6 bases to trimming and J lost 8 bases, with 20 bases between them. Germline CDR1 DFQATT, CDR2 SNEGSKA (reference sequence). This CDR3 is CSARPGHLMYEQFF. The DNA for the CDR3 is TGCAGTGCCCGTCCGGGGCACCTCATGTATGAGCAGTTCTTC.

This chain uses TRBV7-2 with TRBJ2-6; tentatively, D is TRBD2 (5 bases). The CDR3 extends over 15 amino acids. V was trimmed by 4 bases and J by 2 bases, leaving 9 bases between them. The germline CDR1 and CDR2 sequences are SGHTA and FQGNSA. Written as DNA, the CDR3 is TGTGCCAGCAGCTCCCAGGAGGCTGGGGCCAACGTCCTGACTTTC. Amino acid sequence: CASSSQEAGANVLTF.

The table lists this clonotype with many counts. CDR3 in DNA: TGTGCCAGCAGGAGCGGGACAGGGGGCACCGGGGAGCTGTTTTTT. Encoded protein: CASRSGTGGTGELFF. This chain uses TRBV7-2 with TRBJ2-2; 11 nucleotides line up with TRBD1. Per germline, CDR1 SGHTA and CDR2 FQGNSA. The CDR3 sequence is 15 residues long. The V and J ends lost 6 bases and 4 bases, in that order; junction bases with no gene match: 4.

This clonotype was observed many times. The J gene is TRBJ2-2, the V gene TRBV29-1; tentatively, D is TRBD1 (5 bases). Germline loops: CDR1 SQVTM, CDR2 ANQGSEA. V was trimmed by 5 bases and J by 0 bases, leaving 10 bases between them. The CDR3 is 14 residues long. CDR3 amino acids: CSVHRPSNTGELFF. CDR3 nucleotide sequence: TGCAGCGTTCACAGGCCATCGAACACCGGGGAGCTGTTTTTT.

The gene calls are TRBV24-1 and TRBJ2-5; D is perhaps TRBD1 (5 bases). V was trimmed by 4 bases and J by 6 bases, leaving 11 bases between them. Germline CDR1 reads KGHDR; CDR2 reads SFDVKD. The CDR3 contains 13 residues. In DNA form, the CDR3 reads TGTGCCACCAGTGAGTCCGACAGAAAGACCCAGTACTTC. Translating gives CATSESDRKTQYF.

This clonotype was detected ten times or more. CDR3 nucleotide sequence: TGTGCCAGTAGTATAGGATTGGGGCCCTTTTTCGCCGATTCACCCCTCCACTTT. Its protein product is CASSIGLGPFFADSPLHF. V and J are TRBV19 and TRBJ1-6; D is perhaps TRBD1 (5 bases). Trimming pared 1 base from V and 8 bases from J, leaving 21 bases between. The V gene's germline CDR1 is LNHDA and CDR2 SQIVND (reference sequence). This CDR3 region has 18 residues.

V gene TRBV5-4 combines with J gene TRBJ1-2; tentative D call: TRBD1 (5 bases). The V and J ends lost 5 bases and 6 bases respectively, with 23 bases between them. Germline V gives CDR1 SGHNT, CDR2 YYREEE (reference sequence). CDR3 length equals 16 residues. The CDR3 sequence: CASSRATRGRGDGYTF. The DNA of the CDR3 is TGTGCCAGCAGTCGTGCAACCCGGGGCAGAGGAGATGGCTACACCTTC.

The table lists this clonotype with a few counts. J is TRBJ2-5 and V is TRBV6-5; D could derive from TRBD1 or TRBD2 (5 bases each). Germline lookup yields CDR1 MNHEY and CDR2 SVGAGI. Deletions cut 2 bases from V and 5 bases from J, with 15 bases between. There are 15 residues in the CDR3. CDR3 sequence: CASSYGTNLKETQYF. In nucleotides, the CDR3 is TGTGCCAGCAGTTACGGGACCAACTTGAAGGAGACCCAGTACTTC.

This clonotype was seen a few times. The chain carries TRBV7-9 and TRBJ2-7; 9 bases align to TRBD1. The CDR3 is 16 residues long. J was trimmed by 2 bases and V by 5 bases; bases with no gene match: 10. Germline values: CDR1 SEHNR, CDR2 FQNEAQ (reference sequence). The CDR3 reads CASSPMAGTGTYEQYF. The DNA of the CDR3 is TGTGCCAGCAGCCCAATGGCCGGGACAGGGACCTACGAGCAGTACTTC.

This rearrangement joins TRBV19 to TRBJ2-1; 7 bases are a match to TRBD1. J gave up 7 bases and V 4 bases, and 13 bases lay outside the gene matches. Looked up from germline, CDR1 is LNHDA and CDR2 is SQIVND (reference sequence). The CDR3 consists of 16 residues. The CDR3 sequence is CASSKARDSFENEQFF. CDR3 bases: TGTGCCAGTAGTAAGGCCCGGGACAGCTTTGAGAATGAGCAGTTCTTC.

This clonotype was found many times. V usage is TRBV27 and J usage is TRBJ2-1; TRBD1 aligns across 7 bases. V dropped 6 bases and J dropped 6; count of bases not matched to a gene: 14. Germline values: CDR1 MNHEY, CDR2 SMNVEV (reference sequence). This CDR3 is built from 16 residues. CDR3 region: CASRRQTGLSGNEQFF. The CDR3 coding sequence is TGTGCCAGCAGACGGCAGACAGGGTTGTCGGGCAATGAGCAGTTCTTC.

About this clonotype: This clone may be a read error of a much larger clone one base away. The chain couples TRBV18 to TRBJ2-3, with a weak D call TRBD1 (5 bases). Germline V gene data show CDR1 as KGHSH and CDR2 as LQKENI. This CDR3 spans 14 amino acids. The CDR3 reads CASSQGFSTDTQSF. The DNA of the CDR3 is TGTGCCAGCTCGCAGGGATTTAGCACAGATACGCAGTCTTTT.